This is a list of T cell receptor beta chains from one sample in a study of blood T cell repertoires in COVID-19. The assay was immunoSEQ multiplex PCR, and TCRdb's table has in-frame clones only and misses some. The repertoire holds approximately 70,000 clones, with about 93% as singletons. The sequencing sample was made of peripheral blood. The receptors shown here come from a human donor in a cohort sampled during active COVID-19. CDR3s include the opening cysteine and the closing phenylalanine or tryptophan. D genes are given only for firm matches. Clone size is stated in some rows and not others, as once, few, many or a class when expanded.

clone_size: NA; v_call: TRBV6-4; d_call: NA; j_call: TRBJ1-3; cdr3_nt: TGTGCCAGCAGTGACTCCCCAGGGGACTCTGGAAACACCATATATTTT; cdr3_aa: CASSDSPGDSGNTIYF
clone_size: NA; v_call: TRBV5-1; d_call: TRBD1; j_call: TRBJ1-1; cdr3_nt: TGCGCCAGCAGCTTGGACAGGGGGGCTACTGAAGCTTTCTTT; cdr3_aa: CASSLDRGATEAFF
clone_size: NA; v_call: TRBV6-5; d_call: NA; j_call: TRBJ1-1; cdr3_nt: TGTGCCAGCGGGCGGGGAGAAATGAACACTGAAGCTTTCTTT; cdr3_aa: CASGRGEMNTEAFF
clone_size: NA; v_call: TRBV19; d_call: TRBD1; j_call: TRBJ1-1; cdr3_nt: TGTGCCAGTAGTCAGACAGGGGGCACTGAAGCTTTCTTT; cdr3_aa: CASSQTGGTEAFF
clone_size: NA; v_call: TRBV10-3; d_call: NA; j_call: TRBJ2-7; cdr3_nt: TGTGCCATCAGGACCGGCTCCGGGACTGCAGCCTACGAGCAGTACTTC; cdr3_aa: CAIRTGSGTAAYEQYF
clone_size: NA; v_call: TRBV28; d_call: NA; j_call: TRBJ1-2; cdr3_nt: TGTGCCAGCAGTTTTATGACACAAGAGGAGGATGGCTACACCTTC; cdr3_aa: CASSFMTQEEDGYTF
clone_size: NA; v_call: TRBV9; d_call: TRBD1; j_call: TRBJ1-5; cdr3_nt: TGTGCCAGCAGCCCGACAGGGAATCAGCCCCAGCATTTT; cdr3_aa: CASSPTGNQPQHF
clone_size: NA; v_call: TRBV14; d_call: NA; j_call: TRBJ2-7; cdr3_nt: TGTGCCAGCGGCCAAGATCATATAGTGATAGAGAAGAGCTCCTACGAGCAGTACTTC; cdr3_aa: CASGQDHIVIEKSSYEQYF
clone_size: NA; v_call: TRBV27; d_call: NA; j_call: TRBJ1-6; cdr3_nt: TGTGCCAGCAGTAGCCCGGGGAGCGAGACTTCACCCCTCCACTTT; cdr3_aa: CASSSPGSETSPLHF
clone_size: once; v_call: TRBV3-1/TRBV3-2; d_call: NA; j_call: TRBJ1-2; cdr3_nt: TGTGCCAGCAGCCAAACCCACCTCAGGGGCGCAGACTATGGCTACACCTTC; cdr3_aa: CASSQTHLRGADYGYTF
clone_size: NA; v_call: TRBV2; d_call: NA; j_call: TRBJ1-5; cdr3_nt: TGTGCCAGCAGTCCACAGGGTGGCTTAAGTCAGCCCCAGCATTTT; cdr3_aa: CASSPQGGLSQPQHF
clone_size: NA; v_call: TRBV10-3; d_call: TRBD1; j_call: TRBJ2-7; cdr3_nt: TGTGCCATCAGTGACAGACCCCGGGACAGGGGCTTCTACGAGCAGTACTTC; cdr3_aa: CAISDRPRDRGFYEQYF
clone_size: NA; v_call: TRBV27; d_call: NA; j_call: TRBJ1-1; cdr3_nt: TGTGCCAGCAGTTTCCCCGAGGGTGAAGCTTTCTTT; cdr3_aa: CASSFPEGEAFF
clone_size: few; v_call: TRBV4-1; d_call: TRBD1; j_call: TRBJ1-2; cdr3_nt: TGCGCCAGCAGCCGGGGGACAGGGTTCTATGGCTACACCTTC; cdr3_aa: CASSRGTGFYGYTF
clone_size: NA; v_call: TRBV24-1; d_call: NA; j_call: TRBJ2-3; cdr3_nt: TGTGCCACCAGTGATACACGTGCGCCCAGGGCCCATACGCAGTATTTT; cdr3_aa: CATSDTRAPRAHTQYF
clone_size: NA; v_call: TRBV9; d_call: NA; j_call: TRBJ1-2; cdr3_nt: TGTGCCAGCAGCGTCACTTCAGGGGATAACTATGGCTACACCTTC; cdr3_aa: CASSVTSGDNYGYTF
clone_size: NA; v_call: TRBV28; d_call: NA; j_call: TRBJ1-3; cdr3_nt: TGTGCCAGCAGTTTATCCTCAGGAATCTCTGGAAACACCATATATTTT; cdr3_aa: CASSLSSGISGNTIYF
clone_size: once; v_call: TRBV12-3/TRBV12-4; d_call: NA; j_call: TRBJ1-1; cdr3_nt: NA; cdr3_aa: CASSWGGGSFF
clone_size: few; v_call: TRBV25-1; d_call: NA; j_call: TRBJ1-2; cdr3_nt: TGTGCCAGCAGTGTAAGTGGATTAGCAAACTATGGCTACACCTTC; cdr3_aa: CASSVSGLANYGYTF
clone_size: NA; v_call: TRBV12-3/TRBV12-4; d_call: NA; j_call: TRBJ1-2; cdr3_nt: TGTGCCAGCAGTTTCGGCTATGGCTACACCTTC; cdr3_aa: CASSFGYGYTF
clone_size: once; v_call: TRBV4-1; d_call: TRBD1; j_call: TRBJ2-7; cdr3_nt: TGCGCCAGCAGCCACACGGACAGGGCCCCCTACGAGCAGTACTTC; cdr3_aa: CASSHTDRAPYEQYF
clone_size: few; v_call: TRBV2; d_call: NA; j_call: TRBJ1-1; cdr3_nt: TGTGCCAGCGGTCGACAGGCGACGAACACTGAAGCTTTCTTT; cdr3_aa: CASGRQATNTEAFF
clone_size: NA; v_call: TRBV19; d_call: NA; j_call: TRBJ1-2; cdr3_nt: TGTGCCAGTAGTGTGGGAGGCAACTATGGCTACACCTTC; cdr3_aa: CASSVGGNYGYTF
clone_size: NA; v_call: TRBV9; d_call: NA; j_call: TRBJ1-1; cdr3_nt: TGTGCCAGCCGGAGGGGGGGCGCAAACACTGAAGCTTTCTTT; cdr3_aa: CASRRGGANTEAFF
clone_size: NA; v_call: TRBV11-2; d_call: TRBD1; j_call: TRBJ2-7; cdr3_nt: TGTGCCAGCAGCCCTGTTGCCCCTTTACAATGGGACAGGGGGAACGAGCAGTACTTC; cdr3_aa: CASSPVAPLQWDRGNEQYF
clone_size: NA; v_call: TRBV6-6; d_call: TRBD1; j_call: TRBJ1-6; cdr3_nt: TGTGCCAGCAACAGGGGTTTCAATAATTCACCCCTCCACTTT; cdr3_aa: CASNRGFNNSPLHF
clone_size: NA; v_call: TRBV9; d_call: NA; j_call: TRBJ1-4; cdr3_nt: TGTGCCAGCAGCGTAGTCGGGGATGAAAAACTGTTTTTT; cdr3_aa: CASSVVGDEKLFF
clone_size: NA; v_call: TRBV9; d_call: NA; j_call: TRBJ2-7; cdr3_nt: TGTGCCAGCAGTCCGGACAGTGGTTACTACGAGCAGTACTTC; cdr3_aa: CASSPDSGYYEQYF
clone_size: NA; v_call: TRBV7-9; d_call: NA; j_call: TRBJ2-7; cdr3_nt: TGTGCCAGCAGTTATTTCCGGGCCCAGGGCTCCTACGAGCAGTACTTC; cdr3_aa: CASSYFRAQGSYEQYF
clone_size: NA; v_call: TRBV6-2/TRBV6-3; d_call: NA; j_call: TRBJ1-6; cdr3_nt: TGTGCCAGCAGTGATGGACAGCGCGCTTCACCCCTCCACTTT; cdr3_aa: CASSDGQRASPLHF
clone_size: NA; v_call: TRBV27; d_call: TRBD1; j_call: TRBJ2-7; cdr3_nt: TGTGCCAGCAGTTCCCGGGACAGGGATAGGCCCGAGCAGTACTTC; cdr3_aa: CASSSRDRDRPEQYF
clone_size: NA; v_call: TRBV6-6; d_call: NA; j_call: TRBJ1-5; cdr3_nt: TGTGCCAGCAGCCTGACGACGGGGAATCAGCCCCAGCATTTT; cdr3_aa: CASSLTTGNQPQHF
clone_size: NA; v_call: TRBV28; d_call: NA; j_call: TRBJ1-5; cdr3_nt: TGTGCCAGCAGTTCGCCGGGTCCACCCACTCAGCCCCAGCATTTT; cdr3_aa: CASSSPGPPTQPQHF
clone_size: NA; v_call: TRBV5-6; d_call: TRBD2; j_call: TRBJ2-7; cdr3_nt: TGTGCCAGCAGCCCCCAACCTAGCGGGGGATACGAGCAGTACTTC; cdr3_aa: CASSPQPSGGYEQYF
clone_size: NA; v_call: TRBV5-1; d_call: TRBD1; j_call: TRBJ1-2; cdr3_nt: TGCGCCAGCAGCTTCCCAGGGGGTGACTATGGCTACACCTTC; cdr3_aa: CASSFPGGDYGYTF
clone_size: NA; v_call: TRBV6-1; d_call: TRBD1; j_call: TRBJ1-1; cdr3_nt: TGTGCCAGCAGTGAGGGACTCCAGGGGGCAAACACTGAAGCTTTCTTT; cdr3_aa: CASSEGLQGANTEAFF
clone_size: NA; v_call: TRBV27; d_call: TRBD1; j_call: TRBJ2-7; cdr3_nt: TGTGCCAGCAGTCTCAGACAGGGCTACTACGAGCAGTACTTC; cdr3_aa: CASSLRQGYYEQYF
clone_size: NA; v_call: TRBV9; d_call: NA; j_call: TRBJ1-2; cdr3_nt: TGTGCCAGCAGCGTAGGGGGCGCAGGTGGCTACACCTTC; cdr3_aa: CASSVGGAGGYTF
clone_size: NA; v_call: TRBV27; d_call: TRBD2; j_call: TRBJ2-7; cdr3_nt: TGTGCCAGCACCATCGGGACTAGCGGGGGGTACGAGCAGTACTTC; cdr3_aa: CASTIGTSGGYEQYF
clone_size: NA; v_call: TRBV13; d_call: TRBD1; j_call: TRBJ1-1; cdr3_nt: TGTGCCAGCACCATGGACAGGGGGGAAGCTTTCTTT; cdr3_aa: CASTMDRGEAFF
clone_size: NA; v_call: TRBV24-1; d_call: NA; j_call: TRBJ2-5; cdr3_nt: TGTGCCACCAGTGATTTGGGTTCTGGCAGTATGTCGACCCAGTACTTC; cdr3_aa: CATSDLGSGSMSTQYF
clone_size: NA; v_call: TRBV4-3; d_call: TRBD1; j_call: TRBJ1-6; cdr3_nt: TGCGCCAGCAGCCAAGTCCAAGGACAGGTATACTCACCCCTCCACTTT; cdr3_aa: CASSQVQGQVYSPLHF
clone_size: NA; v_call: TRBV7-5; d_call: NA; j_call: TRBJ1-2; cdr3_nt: TGTGCCAGAAGCTTAGGAGGGAATGGTGGCTACACCTTC; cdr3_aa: CARSLGGNGGYTF
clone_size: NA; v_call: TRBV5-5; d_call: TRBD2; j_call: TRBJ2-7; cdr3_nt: TGTGCCAGCTTGCGGACTAGCGGGAGCCCAGAGGACGAGCAGTACTTC; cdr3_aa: CASLRTSGSPEDEQYF
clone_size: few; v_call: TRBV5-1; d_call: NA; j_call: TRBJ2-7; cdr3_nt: TGCGCCAGCAGCTTTTCGGCGGAGGACCCCTACGAGCAGTACTTC; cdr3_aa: CASSFSAEDPYEQYF
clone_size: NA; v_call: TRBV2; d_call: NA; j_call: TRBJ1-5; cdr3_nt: TGTGCCAGCAGCCTCTCGGACGGAGGTGGTCAGCCCCAGCATTTT; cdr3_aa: CASSLSDGGGQPQHF